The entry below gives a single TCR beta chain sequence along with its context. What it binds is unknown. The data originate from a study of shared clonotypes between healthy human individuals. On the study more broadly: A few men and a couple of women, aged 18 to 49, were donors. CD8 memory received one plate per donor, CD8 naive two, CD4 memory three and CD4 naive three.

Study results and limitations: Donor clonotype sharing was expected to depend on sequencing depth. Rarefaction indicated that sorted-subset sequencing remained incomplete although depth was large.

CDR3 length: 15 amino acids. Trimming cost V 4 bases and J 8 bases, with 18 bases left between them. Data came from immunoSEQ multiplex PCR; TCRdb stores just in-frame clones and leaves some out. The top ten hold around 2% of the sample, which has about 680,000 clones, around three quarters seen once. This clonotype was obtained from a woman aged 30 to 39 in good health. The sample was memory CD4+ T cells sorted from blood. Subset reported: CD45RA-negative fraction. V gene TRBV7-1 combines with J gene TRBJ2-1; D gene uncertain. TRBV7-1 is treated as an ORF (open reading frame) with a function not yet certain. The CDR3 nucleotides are TGTGCCAGCAGCTTACGTCGACGGCTGCTGCATGAGCAGTTCTTC. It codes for CASSLRRRLLHEQFF.